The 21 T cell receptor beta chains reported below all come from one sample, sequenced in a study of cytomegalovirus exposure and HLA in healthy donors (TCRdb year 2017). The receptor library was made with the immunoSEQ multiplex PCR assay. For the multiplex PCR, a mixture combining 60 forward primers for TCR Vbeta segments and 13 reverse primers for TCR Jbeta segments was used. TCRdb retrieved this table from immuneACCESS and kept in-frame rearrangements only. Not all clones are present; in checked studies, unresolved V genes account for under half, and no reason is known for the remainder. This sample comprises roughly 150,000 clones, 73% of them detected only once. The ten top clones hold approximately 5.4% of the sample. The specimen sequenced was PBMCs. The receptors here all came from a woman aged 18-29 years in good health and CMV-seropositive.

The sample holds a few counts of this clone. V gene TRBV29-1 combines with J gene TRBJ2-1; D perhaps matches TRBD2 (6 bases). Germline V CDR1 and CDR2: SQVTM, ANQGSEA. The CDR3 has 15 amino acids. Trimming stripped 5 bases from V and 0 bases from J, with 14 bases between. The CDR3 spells CSVSGGSGSYNEQFF. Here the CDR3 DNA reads TGCAGCGTTTCAGGTGGTAGCGGCTCCTACAATGAGCAGTTCTTC.

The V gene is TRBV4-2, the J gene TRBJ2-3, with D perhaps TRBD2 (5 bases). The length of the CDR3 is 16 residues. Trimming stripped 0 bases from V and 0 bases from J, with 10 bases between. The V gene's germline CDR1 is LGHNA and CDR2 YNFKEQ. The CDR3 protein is CASSQDFGLSTDTQYF. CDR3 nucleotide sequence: TGTGCCAGCAGCCAAGATTTTGGACTCAGCACAGATACGCAGTATTTT.

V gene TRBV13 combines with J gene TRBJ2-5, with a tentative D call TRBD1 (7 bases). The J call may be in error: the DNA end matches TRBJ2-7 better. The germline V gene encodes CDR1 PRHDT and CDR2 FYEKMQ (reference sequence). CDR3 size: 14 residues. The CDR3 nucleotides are TGTGCCAGCAGCTTCGGCAGGGGGGAGTACGAGCAGTACTTC. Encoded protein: CASSFGRGEYEQYF.

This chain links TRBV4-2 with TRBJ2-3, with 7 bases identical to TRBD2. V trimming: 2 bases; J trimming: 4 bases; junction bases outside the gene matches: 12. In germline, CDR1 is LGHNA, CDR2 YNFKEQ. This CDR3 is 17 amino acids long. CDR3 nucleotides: TGTGCCAGCAGCCAATCAATAGCGGGTCGGAGCCCAGATACGCAGTATTTT. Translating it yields CASSQSIAGRSPDTQYF.

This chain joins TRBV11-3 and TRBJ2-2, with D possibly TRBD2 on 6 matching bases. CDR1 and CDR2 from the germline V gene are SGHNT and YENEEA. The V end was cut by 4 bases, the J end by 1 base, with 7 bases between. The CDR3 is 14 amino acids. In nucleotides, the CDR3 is TGTGCCAGCAGCTCCGGGGGGAACACCGGGGAGCTGTTTTTT. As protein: CASSSGGNTGELFF.

This CDR3 is CAAFSGEGDTQYF. In DNA, the CDR3 is TGTGCCGCTTTTAGCGGGGAGGGAGATACGCAGTATTTT. The rearrangement joins TRBV10-3 to TRBJ2-3, with TRBD2 identical over 8 bases. CDR1 is ENHRY and CDR2 is SYGVKD in the germline V gene. The CDR3 totals 13 residues. V trimming: 11 bases; J trimming: 5 bases; junction bases outside the gene matches: 9.

CDR3 in DNA: TGTGCCAGCAGTTCACTAGCGGGGATGTCCTACAATGAGCAGTTCTTC. As protein: CASSSLAGMSYNEQFF. The chain uses TRBV28 and TRBJ2-1; TRBD2 agrees at 10 bases. Germline lookup yields CDR1 MDHEN and CDR2 SYDVKM. The CDR3 covers 16 residues. After removal of 4 bases from V and 1 base from J, the junction contained 4 bases not matched to a gene.

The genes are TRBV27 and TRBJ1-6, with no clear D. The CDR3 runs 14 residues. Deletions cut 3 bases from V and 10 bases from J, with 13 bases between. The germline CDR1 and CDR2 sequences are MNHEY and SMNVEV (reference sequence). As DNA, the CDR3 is TGTGCCAGCAGTTTCGGCAGGAAAGGCTCACCCCTCCACTTT. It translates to CASSFGRKGSPLHF.

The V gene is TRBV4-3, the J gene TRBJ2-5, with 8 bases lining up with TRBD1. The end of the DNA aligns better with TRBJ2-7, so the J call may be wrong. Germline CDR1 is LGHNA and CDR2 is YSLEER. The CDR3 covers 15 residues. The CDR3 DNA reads TGCGCCAGCAGCCAAATACAGGGGGGCTCCTACGAGCAGTACTTC. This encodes CASSQIQGGSYEQYF.

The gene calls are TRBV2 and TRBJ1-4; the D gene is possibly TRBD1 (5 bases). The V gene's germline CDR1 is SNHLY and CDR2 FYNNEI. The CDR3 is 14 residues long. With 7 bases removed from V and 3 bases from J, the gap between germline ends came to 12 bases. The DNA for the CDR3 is TGTGCCAGCATACGACAGAGCGCTAATGAAAAACTGTTTTTT. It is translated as CASIRQSANEKLFF.

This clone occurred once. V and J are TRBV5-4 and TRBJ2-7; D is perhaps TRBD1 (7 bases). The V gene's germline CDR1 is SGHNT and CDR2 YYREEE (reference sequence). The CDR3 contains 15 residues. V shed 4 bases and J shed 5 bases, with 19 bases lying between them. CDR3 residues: CASSRRQGGKNEQYF. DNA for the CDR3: TGTGCCAGCAGCCGGAGACAGGGAGGCAAGAACGAGCAGTACTTC.

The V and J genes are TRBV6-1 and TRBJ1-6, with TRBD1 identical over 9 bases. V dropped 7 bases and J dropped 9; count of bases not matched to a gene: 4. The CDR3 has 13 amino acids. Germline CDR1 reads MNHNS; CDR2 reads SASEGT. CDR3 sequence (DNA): TGTGCCAGCATTACAGGGGGCGGTTCACCCCTCCACTTT. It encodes CASITGGGSPLHF.

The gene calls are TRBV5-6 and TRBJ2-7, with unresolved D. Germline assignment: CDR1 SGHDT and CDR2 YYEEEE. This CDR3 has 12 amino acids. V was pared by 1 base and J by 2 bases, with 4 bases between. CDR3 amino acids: CASSLFTYEQYF. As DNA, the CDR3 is TGTGCCAGCAGCTTGTTCACCTACGAGCAGTACTTC.

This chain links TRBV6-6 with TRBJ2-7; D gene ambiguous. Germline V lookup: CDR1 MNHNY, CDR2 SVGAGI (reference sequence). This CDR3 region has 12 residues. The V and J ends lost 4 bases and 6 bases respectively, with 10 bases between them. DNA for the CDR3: TGTGCCAGCAGTTTACAAGTAATCGAGCAGTACTTC. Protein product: CASSLQVIEQYF.

The CDR3 sequence is CASSQSPSSLYNEQFF. The DNA of the CDR3 is TGTGCCAGCAGCCAATCGCCTAGCTCACTTTACAATGAGCAGTTCTTC. The V gene is TRBV16, the J gene TRBJ2-1, with D maybe TRBD2 (5 bases). The germline gives CDR1 KGHSY, CDR2 FQNENV. This CDR3 contains 16 residues. Trimming pared 0 bases from V and 4 bases from J, leaving 13 bases between.

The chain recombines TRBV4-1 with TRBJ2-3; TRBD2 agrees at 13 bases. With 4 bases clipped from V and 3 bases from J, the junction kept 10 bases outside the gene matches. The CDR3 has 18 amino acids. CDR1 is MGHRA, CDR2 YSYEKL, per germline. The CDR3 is CASSLGTSGDLGTDTQYF. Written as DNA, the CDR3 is TGCGCCAGCAGCCTGGGGACTAGCGGGGACCTCGGGACAGATACGCAGTATTTT.

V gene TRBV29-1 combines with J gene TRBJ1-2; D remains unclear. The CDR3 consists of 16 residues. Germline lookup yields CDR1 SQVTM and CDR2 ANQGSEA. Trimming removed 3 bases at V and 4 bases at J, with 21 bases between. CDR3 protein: CSVDGSGNGLGYGYTF. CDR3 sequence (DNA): TGCAGCGTTGACGGGTCCGGGAACGGCTTAGGCTATGGCTACACCTTC.

The CDR3 region is CASSTSSEQYF. Here the CDR3 DNA reads TGTGCCAGCAGCACTAGCTCCGAGCAGTACTTC. The rearrangement links TRBV7-2 to TRBJ2-7; weak D call: TRBD2 (6 bases). Germline loops: CDR1 SGHTA, CDR2 FQGNSA. Trimming removed 5 bases from V and 6 bases from J, with 8 bases in between. The CDR3 covers 11 residues.

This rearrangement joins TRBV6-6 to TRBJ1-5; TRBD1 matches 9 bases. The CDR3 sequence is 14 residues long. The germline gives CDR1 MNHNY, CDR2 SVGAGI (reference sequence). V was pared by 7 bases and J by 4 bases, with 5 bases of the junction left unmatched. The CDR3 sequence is CASTDRGTNQPQHF. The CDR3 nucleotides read TGTGCCAGCACCGACAGGGGGACAAATCAGCCCCAGCATTTT.

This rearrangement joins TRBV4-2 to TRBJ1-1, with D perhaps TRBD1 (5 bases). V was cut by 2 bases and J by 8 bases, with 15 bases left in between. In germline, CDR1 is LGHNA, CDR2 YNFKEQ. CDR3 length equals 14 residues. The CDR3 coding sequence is TGTGCCAGCAGCCAACGGGACTCCGGGTCGGAAGCTTTCTTT. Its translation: CASSQRDSGSEAFF.

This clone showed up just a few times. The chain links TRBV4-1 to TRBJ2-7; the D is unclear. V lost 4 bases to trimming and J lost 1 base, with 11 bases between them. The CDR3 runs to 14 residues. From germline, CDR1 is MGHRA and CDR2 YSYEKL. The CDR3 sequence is CASSLVVVSYEQYF. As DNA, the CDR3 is TGCGCCAGCAGCCTTGTGGTAGTATCCTACGAGCAGTACTTC.